Listed below are T cell receptor beta chains from one sample, sequenced in a study of blood T cell repertoires in COVID-19. Measured with immunoSEQ multiplex PCR; TCRdb has only the in-frame clones, and not every one. The repertoire holds 200,000 to 250,000 clones, with about four fifths as singletons. Sequencing was performed on peripheral blood. These receptors came from a woman aged 40 to 50 with acute or convalescent COVID-19. The CDR3 runs from the conserved cysteine through the conserved F or W. D genes are given only for firm matches. Only part of the rows carry a size: once, few, many, or a class if the clone is expanded.

D	J	V	size	DNA	CDR3
TRBD1	TRBJ1-2	TRBV3-1/TRBV3-2	-	TGTGCCAGCAGCCGCGCCGACAGGGAGCTAAGGAATGGCTACACCTTC	CASSRADRELRNGYTF
TRBD2	TRBJ2-1	TRBV4-2	many	TGTGCCAGCAGCCCCGCGGGACTAGCGGGGTACAATGAGCAGTTCTTC	CASSPAGLAGYNEQFF
TRBD1	TRBJ1-3	TRBV7-9	-	TGTGCCAGCAGCGAGGACAGGGTCTCTGGAAACACCATATATTTT	CASSEDRVSGNTIYF
-	TRBJ1-6	TRBV5-6	-	TGTGCCAGCAGCCCGGGGAATAATTCACCCCTCCACTTT	CASSPGNNSPLHF
-	TRBJ2-7	TRBV7-6	-	TGTGCCAGCAGCTTCGGACCCACAGGGTACGAGCAGTACTTC	CASSFGPTGYEQYF
-	TRBJ2-1	TRBV20-1	-	TGCAGTGCTAACAGGGTCAATGAGCAGTTCTTC	CSANRVNEQFF
TRBD1	TRBJ1-2	TRBV6-5	-	TGTGCCAGCAGTTACTTCGACAGGGTCGACTACACCTTC	CASSYFDRVDYTF
TRBD1	TRBJ2-1	TRBV7-6	-	TGTGCCAGCAGCTTAGCGACAGGGGGACCCTACAATGAGCAGTTCTTC	CASSLATGGPYNEQFF
-	TRBJ1-3	TRBV7-2	-	TGTGCCAGCAGCGGTAGTTCTGGAAACACCATATATTTT	CASSGSSGNTIYF
-	TRBJ1-1	TRBV19	once	TGTGCCAGTAGTATGGGGGAGGGGAGCGACACTGAAGCTTTCTTT	CASSMGEGSDTEAFF
-	TRBJ2-5	TRBV9	-	TGTGCCAGCAGCCCTGGGACATCACCCGGCGGGACCCAGTACTTC	CASSPGTSPGGTQYF
-	TRBJ1-6	TRBV24-1	once	TGTGCCACCAGGCAGGGTCGGAATTCACCCCTCCACTTT	CATRQGRNSPLHF
-	TRBJ2-3	TRBV6-1	-	TGTGCCAGCAGTGTATTATTGAAGCTTCATAGCACAGATACGCAGTATTTT	CASSVLLKLHSTDTQYF
-	TRBJ2-3	TRBV27	-	TGTGCCAGCAGTTTATCCCCAGGAGGAGGATCCCCCACAGATACGCAGTATTTT	CASSLSPGGGSPTDTQYF
-	TRBJ2-7	TRBV7-2	-	TGTGCCAGCAGCTTAGGGACTCCGGTAATAGGGTACGAGCAGTACTTC	CASSLGTPVIGYEQYF
TRBD2	TRBJ2-5	TRBV6-5	-	TGTGCCAGCAGTTACGGTCCTAGCGGGTACCAAGAGACCCAGTACTTC	CASSYGPSGYQETQYF
-	TRBJ1-6	TRBV25-1	-	TGTGCCAGCAGTGTTCTCGAGAATTCACCCCTCCACTTT	CASSVLENSPLHF
-	TRBJ2-7	TRBV2	-	TGTGCCAGCAGTAGCGGGTACTACGAGCAGTACTTC	CASSSGYYEQYF
TRBD2	TRBJ2-1	TRBV30	once	TGTGCCTGGAGGACTAGCGGAGTTTACAATGAGCAGTTCTTC	CAWRTSGVYNEQFF
-	TRBJ2-1	TRBV12-5	-	TGTGCTAGTGGTTTCCGGACAGAGCAGTTCTTC	CASGFRTEQFF
-	TRBJ2-3	TRBV14	-	TGTGCCAGCAGCCCGTGGGGCTCAGATACGCAGTATTTT	CASSPWGSDTQYF
-	TRBJ2-7	TRBV28	-	TGTGCCAGCAGTTTGGTTGGAGATGGAAGATACTTC	CASSLVGDGRYF
-	TRBJ1-1	TRBV5-1	-	TGCGCCAGCAGCTTGGCGGGAGAAGCTTTCTTT	CASSLAGEAFF
TRBD1	TRBJ1-1	TRBV6-4	few	TGTGCCAGCAGTGATTGGGACAGGGGAGACACTGAAGCTTTCTTT	CASSDWDRGDTEAFF
TRBD1	TRBJ1-5	TRBV19	-	TGTGCCAGTAGTCTCGGGACAGGAGATAGCAATCAGCCCCAGCATTTT	CASSLGTGDSNQPQHF
TRBD1	TRBJ2-3	TRBV11-2	-	TGTGCCAGCAGCCTCGACAGGGGAACAGATACGCAGTATTTT	CASSLDRGTDTQYF
-	TRBJ2-7	TRBV6-1	-	TGTGCCAGCAGTGAACAAGGCGGCGGTGTCTACGAGCAGTACTTC	CASSEQGGGVYEQYF
TRBD1	TRBJ2-1	TRBV6-6	-	TGTGCCAGCAAATCTTCCGGGACAGGGAAAATGAAGGAGCAGTTCTTC	CASKSSGTGKMKEQFF
-	TRBJ2-7	TRBV28	-	TGTGCCAGCAATGGCGTCGGGTACGAGCAGTACTTC	CASNGVGYEQYF
TRBD2	TRBJ2-7	TRBV9	-	TGTGCCAGCAGCCCTCGGACTAGCCCCGGCGAGCAGTACTTC	CASSPRTSPGEQYF
-	TRBJ2-4	TRBV5-8	-	TGTGCCAGCAGCCTGGGACTGCTCCTAGCCAAAAACATTCAGTACTTC	CASSLGLLLAKNIQYF
TRBD2	TRBJ2-3	TRBV9	-	TGTGCCAGCAGCCCCGGACTAGCGGCCACAGATACGCAGTATTTT	CASSPGLAATDTQYF
-	TRBJ1-2	TRBV5-1	-	TGCGCCAGCAGTCCGACCGGCACGGACAGTCAATATGGCTACACTTTC	CASSPTGTDSQYGYTF
TRBD1	TRBJ1-1	TRBV7-2	once	TGTGCCAGCAGCTTGATGGGCACAGGGGTCACTGAAGCTTTCTTT	CASSLMGTGVTEAFF
TRBD2	TRBJ2-7	TRBV2	-	TGTGCCAGCCGCGCTGGACAGGGACTAGCGGGAGCATCCTACGAGCAGTACTTC	CASRAGQGLAGASYEQYF
TRBD1	TRBJ2-7	TRBV11-2	-	TGTGCCAGCAGCTTAGATATCGGGACAGGGGCCGTCTACGAGCAGTACTTC	CASSLDIGTGAVYEQYF
-	TRBJ1-1	TRBV12-2	-	TGTGCAAGTCGCTTACCAAACACTGAAGCTTTCTTT	CASRLPNTEAFF
-	TRBJ1-5	TRBV6-2/TRBV6-3	once	TGTGCCAGCAGTTACTCGGCAGGTAGCAATCAGCCCCAGCATTTT	CASSYSAGSNQPQHF
TRBD2	TRBJ2-1	TRBV27	-	TGTGCCAGCAGCCCGTCGGGACTAGCTCTGAATGAGCAGTTCTTC	CASSPSGLALNEQFF
TRBD1	TRBJ1-5	TRBV27	-	TGTGCCAGCAGTTCAACAGGGGAATTCAATCAGCCCCAGCATTTT	CASSSTGEFNQPQHF
-	TRBJ2-1	TRBV5-1	-	TGCGCCAGCAGCTTGGTGGGCGGACACTCCTACAATGAGCAGTTCTTC	CASSLVGGHSYNEQFF
TRBD2	TRBJ2-7	TRBV3-1/TRBV3-2	-	TGTGCCAGCAGCTCCGGGACTAGCGGGGGGTACGAGCAGTACTTC	CASSSGTSGGYEQYF
-	TRBJ2-5	TRBV21-1	-	TGTGCCAGCAGCAAGAGCCCCCGAACCGGGACAGCCACCCAAGAGACCCAGTACTTC	CASSKSPRTGTATQETQYF
-	TRBJ1-2	TRBV2	-	TGTGCCAGCAGTGAAGATCAGGGGCGCTACTATGGCTACACCTTC	CASSEDQGRYYGYTF
TRBD1	TRBJ1-2	TRBV2	-	TGTGCCAGGGGGGATCGACAGGGCTATGGCTACACCTTC	CARGDRQGYGYTF
-	TRBJ2-1	TRBV6-4	-	TGTGCCAGCAGTCCCACCGAAGCTCACGGGAGCTCCTACAATGAGCAGTTCTTC	CASSPTEAHGSSYNEQFF
TRBD1	TRBJ1-1	TRBV4-2	-	TGTGCCAGCAGCCCGGACCAGGGGGTTAGGGCTTTCTTT	CASSPDQGVRAFF
TRBD1	TRBJ1-6	TRBV11-3	-	TGTGCCAGCAGCTTCGACAGGGGGCCTAATTCACCCCTCCACTTT	CASSFDRGPNSPLHF
-	TRBJ1-3	TRBV2	once	TGTGCCAGCAGTGATCCGGGGGTTCGAAACACCATATATTTT	CASSDPGVRNTIYF